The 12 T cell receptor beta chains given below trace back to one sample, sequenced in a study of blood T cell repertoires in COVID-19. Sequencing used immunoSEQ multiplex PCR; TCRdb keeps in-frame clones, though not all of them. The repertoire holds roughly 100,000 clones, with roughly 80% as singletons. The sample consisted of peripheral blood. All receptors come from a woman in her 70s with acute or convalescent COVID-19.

The CDR3 DNA sequence: TGTGCCAGTAGTGCGACAGGGCGATCCTCTGGGGCCAACGTCCTGACTTTC. Translated: CASSATGRSSGANVLTF. V is TRBV19 and J is TRBJ2-6; TRBD1 aligns across 7 bases. Looked up from germline, CDR1 is LNHDA and CDR2 is SQIVND (reference sequence). The CDR3 is made up of 17 amino acids. With 5 bases clipped from V and 0 bases from J, the junction kept 7 bases outside the gene matches. Based on the CDR3 plus reference TRBV19 and TRBJ2-6, the full variable domain is DGGITQSPKYLFRKEGQNVTLSCEQNLNHDAMYWYRQDPGQGLRLIYYSQIVNDFQKGDIAEGYSVSREKKESFPLTVTSAQKNPTAFYLCASSATGRSSGANVLTFGAGSRLTVL.

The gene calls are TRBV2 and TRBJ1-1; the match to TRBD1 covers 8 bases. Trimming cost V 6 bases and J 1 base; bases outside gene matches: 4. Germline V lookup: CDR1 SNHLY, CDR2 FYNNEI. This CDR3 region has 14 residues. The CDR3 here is CASRGQGWNTEAFF. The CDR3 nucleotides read TGTGCCAGCAGAGGACAGGGTTGGAACACTGAAGCTTTCTTT.

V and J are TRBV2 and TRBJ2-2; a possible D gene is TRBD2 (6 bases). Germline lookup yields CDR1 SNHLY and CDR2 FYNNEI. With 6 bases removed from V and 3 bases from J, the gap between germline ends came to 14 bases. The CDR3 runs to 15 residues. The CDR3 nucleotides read TGTGCCAGCAGGTCCACCCGGAGGGACACCGGGGAGCTGTTTTTT. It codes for CASRSTRRDTGELFF.

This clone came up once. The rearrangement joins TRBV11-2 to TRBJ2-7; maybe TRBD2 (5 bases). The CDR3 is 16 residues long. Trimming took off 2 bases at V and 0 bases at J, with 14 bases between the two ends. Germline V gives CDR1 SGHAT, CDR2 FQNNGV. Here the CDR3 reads CASSLRRTYGSYEQYF. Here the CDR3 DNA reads TGTGCCAGCAGCTTAAGGAGGACGTACGGCTCCTACGAGCAGTACTTC.

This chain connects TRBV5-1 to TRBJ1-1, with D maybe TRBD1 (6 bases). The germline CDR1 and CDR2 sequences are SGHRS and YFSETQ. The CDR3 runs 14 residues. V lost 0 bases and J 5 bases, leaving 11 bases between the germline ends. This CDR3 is CASSLEQGRTEAFF. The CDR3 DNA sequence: TGCGCCAGCAGCTTGGAACAGGGACGAACTGAAGCTTTCTTT.

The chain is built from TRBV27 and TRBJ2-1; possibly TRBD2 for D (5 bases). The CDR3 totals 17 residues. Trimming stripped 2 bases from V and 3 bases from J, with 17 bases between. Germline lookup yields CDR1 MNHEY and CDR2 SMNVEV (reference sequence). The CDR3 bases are TGTGCCAGCAGTTTAGCGAGCGGTGGAGGAAACTACAATGAGCAGTTCTTC. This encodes CASSLASGGGNYNEQFF.

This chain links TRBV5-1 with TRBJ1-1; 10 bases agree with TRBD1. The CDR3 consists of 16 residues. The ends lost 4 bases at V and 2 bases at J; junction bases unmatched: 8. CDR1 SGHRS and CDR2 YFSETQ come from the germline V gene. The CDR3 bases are TGCGCCAGCAGCCCGAATTGGGACAGGGGAAACACTGAAGCTTTCTTT. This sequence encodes CASSPNWDRGNTEAFF.

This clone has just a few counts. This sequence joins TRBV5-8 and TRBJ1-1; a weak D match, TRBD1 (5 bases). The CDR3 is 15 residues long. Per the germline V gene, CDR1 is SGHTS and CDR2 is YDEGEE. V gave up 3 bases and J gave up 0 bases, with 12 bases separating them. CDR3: CASSSPTEMNTEAFF. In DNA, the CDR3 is TGTGCCAGCAGCTCCCCGACAGAAATGAACACTGAAGCTTTCTTT.

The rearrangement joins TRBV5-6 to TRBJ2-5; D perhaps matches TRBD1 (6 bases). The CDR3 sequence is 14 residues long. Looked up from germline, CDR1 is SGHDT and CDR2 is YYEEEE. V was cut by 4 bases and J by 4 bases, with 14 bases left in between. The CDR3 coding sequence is TGTGCCAGCAGCCACAACAGGGCCACAGAGACCCAGTACTTC. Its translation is CASSHNRATETQYF.

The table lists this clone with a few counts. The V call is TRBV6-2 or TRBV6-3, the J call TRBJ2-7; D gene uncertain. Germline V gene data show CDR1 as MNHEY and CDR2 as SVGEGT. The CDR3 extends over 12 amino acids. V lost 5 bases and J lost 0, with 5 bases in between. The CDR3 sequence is CASSTVSYEQYF. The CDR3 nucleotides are TGTGCCAGCAGTACGGTCTCCTACGAGCAGTACTTC.

The CDR3 nucleotides are TGTGCCAGCAGGGCCCACTCTGGAAACACCATATATTTT. Translation gives CASRAHSGNTIYF. The rearrangement joins TRBV6-6 to TRBJ1-3; no definite D call. V was clipped by 6 bases and J by 0 bases, with 6 bases between them. From germline, CDR1 is MNHNY and CDR2 SVGAGI (reference sequence). This CDR3 contains 13 residues.

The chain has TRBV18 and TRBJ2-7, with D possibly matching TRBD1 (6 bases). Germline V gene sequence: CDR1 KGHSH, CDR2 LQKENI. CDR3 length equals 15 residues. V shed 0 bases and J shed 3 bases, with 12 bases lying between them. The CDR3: CASSPPGARRYEQYF. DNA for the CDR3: TGTGCCAGCTCACCACCGGGGGCAAGGCGCTACGAGCAGTACTTC.